This T cell receptor beta chain comes out of a study of blood T cell repertoires in COVID-19. Study summary: Specimens from acute and convalescent COVID-19 originated in the United States, Italy and Spain. PBMCs, B-cell-depleted T cells, or T cells provided the cDNA or gDNA that made up the material.

Per the original methods: Amplification of reference gene primers provided the estimated nucleated cell counts. The assay was immunoSEQ multiplex PCR, and TCRdb's table has in-frame clones only and misses some. The D gene and trimming were derived from the DNA, and the V and J assignments and clone size from that table. This table holds about 54,000 clones, under 90% found once. J was trimmed by 1 base and V by 5 bases; bases with no gene match: 7. The CDR3 runs 16 residues. CDR1 and CDR2 from the germline V gene are SGHTA and FQGTGA. The sample consisted of peripheral blood. This receptor was obtained from a man between 40 and 49 years old with active COVID-19. The rearrangement joins TRBV7-3 to TRBJ2-1, with TRBD2 matching 8 bases. For the CDR3, the DNA is TGTGCCAGCAGCCGTTCCGGGACTAGTTCCTACAATGAGCAGTTCTTC. It codes for CASSRSGTSSYNEQFF.